Listed here are 15 T cell receptor beta chains from one sample, sequenced in a study of graft-versus-host responses after intestinal transplantation. Using immunoSEQ multiplex PCR, the repertoire was profiled, and TCRdb retains in-frame clones only, with some absent. This table has roughly 8,500 clones, around a third appearing once. With approximately 200,000 irradiated, violet-dye-labeled stimulator cells, approximately 200,000 CFSE-labeled responder cells were plated. The material sequenced was alloreactive CD8+ T cells from a mixed lymphocyte reaction culture, taken before transplantation. This sample's subset: CFSE-low proliferating T cells sorted from approximately six-day pre-transplant mixed lymphocyte reaction (GvH or HvG direction). These receptors originate from a human patient who was an organ donor for intestinal transplantation.

This clone was detected only a few times. The chain couples TRBV9 to TRBJ1-3; D not certain. Germline lookup yields CDR1 SGDLS and CDR2 YYNGEE. Trimming cost V 0 bases and J 4 bases, with 8 bases left between them. CDR3 size: 14 residues. The CDR3 is CASSVAQRGNTIYF. The CDR3 region has the DNA TGTGCCAGCAGCGTAGCCCAGCGCGGAAACACCATATATTTT.

This clone showed up just a few times. The chain is built from TRBV11-3 and TRBJ1-1, with 7 positions matching TRBD1. Trimming cost V 0 bases and J 11 bases; bases outside gene matches: 6. Germline CDR1 and CDR2: SGHNT and YENEEA. CDR3 size: 13 residues. The CDR3 region has the DNA TGTGCCAGCAGCTTAGAGGGGACAGACAGCGCTTTCTTT. It translates to CASSLEGTDSAFF.

Concerning this clone: Other DNA sequences in the sample encode the same CDR3. This chain links TRBV27 with TRBJ2-7; D is perhaps TRBD1 (6 bases). This CDR3 is 13 amino acids long. The germline CDR1 and CDR2 sequences are MNHEY and SMNVEV (reference sequence). Trimming removed 3 bases from V and 4 bases from J, with 10 bases in between. CDR3 nucleotides: TGTGCCAGCAGTTTGGGGACAAATTACGAGCAGTACTTC. It encodes CASSLGTNYEQYF.

The V call is TRBV19, the J call TRBJ2-7; possible D gene TRBD2, 5 bases. The CDR3 covers 14 residues. Germline CDR1 is LNHDA and CDR2 is SQIVND (reference sequence). V gave up 3 bases and J gave up 7 bases, with 16 bases separating them. In DNA, the CDR3 is TGTGCCAGTAGTATTCTACGGGGATCTGGGGAGCAGTACTTC. Protein: CASSILRGSGEQYF.

There are a few counts of this clone. This chain connects TRBV28 to TRBJ1-5; 7 positions agree with TRBD1. Looked up from germline, CDR1 is MDHEN and CDR2 is SYDVKM. The J segment lost 0 bases and the V segment lost 4 bases, leaving 6 bases of the junction unmatched. CDR3 length equals 16 residues. CDR3 sequence (DNA): TGTGCCAGCAGTTACAGGGGATTGTATAGCAATCAGCCCCAGCATTTT. Amino acids: CASSYRGLYSNQPQHF.

The sample holds a few counts of this clone. This chain links TRBV18 with TRBJ1-6; 7 nucleotides line up with TRBD1. Looked up from germline, CDR1 is KGHSH and CDR2 is LQKENI. This CDR3 region has 15 residues. J gave up 9 bases and V 2 bases, and 7 bases lay outside the gene matches. CDR3 amino acids: CASSPFLAGGSPLHF. DNA of the CDR3: TGTGCCAGCTCACCATTCTTAGCAGGGGGTTCACCCCTCCACTTT.

The chain joins TRBV19 to TRBJ2-1; 10 bases line up with TRBD2. J lost 7 bases, V lost 5 bases, and 8 bases had no gene match. This CDR3 spans 15 amino acids. In germline, CDR1 is LNHDA, CDR2 SQIVND (reference sequence). The CDR3 protein is CASSLIAGGMNEQFF. The CDR3 region has the DNA TGTGCCAGTAGTCTTATAGCGGGAGGAATGAATGAGCAGTTCTTC. The full variable domain, completed using reference TRBV19 and TRBJ2-1, is DGGITQSPKYLFRKEGQNVTLSCEQNLNHDAMYWYRQDPGQGLRLIYYSQIVNDFQKGDIAEGYSVSREKKESFPLTVTSAQKNPTAFYLCASSLIAGGMNEQFFGPGTRLTVL.

The sample holds one count of this clone. The chain recombines TRBV9 with TRBJ1-1; D gene unclear. V dropped 0 bases and J dropped 3 bases, with 9 bases sitting between them. The CDR3 is 14 residues long. CDR1 is SGDLS and CDR2 is YYNGEE in the germline V gene. This chain's CDR3 is CASSVEGGYTEAFF. CDR3 coding DNA: TGTGCCAGCAGCGTAGAAGGAGGGTACACTGAAGCTTTCTTT.

This rearrangement joins TRBV19 to TRBJ2-1, with TRBD2 matching 11 bases. The CDR3 spans 16 residues. Germline V gene data show CDR1 as LNHDA and CDR2 as SQIVND (reference sequence). Germline trimming cut 5 bases from V and 4 bases from J; bases unmatched to any gene: 7. DNA for the CDR3: TGTGCCAGTAGTGAAGGCCTAGCGGGAGGTTACAATGAGCAGTTCTTC. Protein sequence: CASSEGLAGGYNEQFF.

The chain employs TRBV4-3 and TRBJ2-1, with 8 nucleotides matching TRBD2. V was pared by 4 bases and J by 12 bases, with 14 bases of the junction left unmatched. CDR1 is LGHNA and CDR2 is YSLEER in the germline V gene. The CDR3 covers 15 residues. The CDR3 DNA sequence: TGCGCCAGCAGCCCCGGAAGGCCGGGAGGGCCGGGGCAGTTCTTC. It encodes CASSPGRPGGPGQFF.

By sample share, this clone is medium-sized. The chain joins TRBV28 to TRBJ1-2; no clear D gene. The ends were cut back, 4 bases at V and 8 bases at J, with 14 bases in the middle. The CDR3 has 13 residues. In germline, CDR1 is MDHEN, CDR2 SYDVKM. The CDR3 DNA reads as TGTGCCAGCAGTTCCACTATGGGCGGGGGCTACACCTTC. Its translation is CASSSTMGGGYTF.

Regarding this clone: A much larger clone differs from this one at a single base, so this may be a read error. This sample includes further DNA sequences coding for the same CDR3. The chain uses TRBV29-1 and TRBJ1-2, with TRBD1 identical over 8 bases. Germline assignment: CDR1 SQVTM and CDR2 ANQGSEA. This CDR3 contains 13 residues. CDR3 DNA: TGTAGCGTTACACAGGGGGAAGACTATGGCTACACCTTC. Protein sequence: CSVTQGEDYGYTF.

The V call is TRBV19, the J call TRBJ1-5; D is possibly TRBD1 (6 bases). The CDR3 runs 12 residues. Germline CDR1 is LNHDA and CDR2 is SQIVND (reference sequence). Trimming stripped 9 bases from V and 9 bases from J, with 15 bases between. The CDR3 DNA follows: TGTGCCAGCAATAACAGGGCTCCGCCCCAGCATTTT. It specifies CASNNRAPPQHF.

The CDR3 DNA reads TGTGCCAGCAGCGTAGCTCCGAGGTCCCCCTTCCAGGGCTACACCTTC. Its translation: CASSVAPRSPFQGYTF. The chain recombines TRBV9 with TRBJ1-2; D is uncertain. Germline V gives CDR1 SGDLS, CDR2 YYNGEE. Trimming removed 0 bases from V and 8 bases from J, with 20 bases in between. The CDR3 has 16 amino acids.

This clone was seen a handful of times. The chain uses TRBV6-6 and TRBJ2-1; TRBD2 matches 11 bases. Germline CDR1 and CDR2: MNHNY and SVGAGI (reference sequence). The length of the CDR3 is 15 residues. V dropped 5 bases and J dropped 4; count of bases not matched to a gene: 4. The CDR3 nucleotides are TGTGCCAGCAGTCGACTAGCGGGGCTATACAATGAGCAGTTCTTC. Its protein product is CASSRLAGLYNEQFF.